This entry concerns a single T cell receptor beta chain. Its target is unknown. This entry is derived from a study of blood T cells in healthy people across ages. Study-wide results and limits: It was the long-lived donors that had more naive CD4+ cells and higher diversity than aged donors. As age increased, TCR beta diversity per million T cells fell in a roughly linear fashion.

The use of a sample-barcoded 5' primer and a J-beta primer mix characterized a second PCR of about 7 to 12 cycles. TCRdb independently ran MiXCR on the 5' RACE reads; one entry per CDR3 protein. The sample consists of under 1,000,000 distinct CDR3 sequences, about 37% of them appearing once. Healthy Caucasians from Russia aged roughly 6 to 100 served as donors. Total RNA extracted from each sample amounted to at least 5 micrograms. This CDR3 has 15 amino acids. Trimming took 1 base from V and 3 from J, leaving 10 bases between them. This clonotype was sampled from a man younger than 30 in good health. This chain connects TRBV12-3 or TRBV12-4 to TRBJ1-5; D ambiguous. Sequencing used blood. CDR3 residues: CASSLGTQNNQPQHF. DNA of the CDR3: TGTGCCAGCAGTTTAGGCACACAGAACAATCAGCCCCAGCATTTT.